This T cell receptor beta chain was obtained from a study of blood T cell repertoires in COVID-19. Study context: Sites in the United States, Italy and Spain provided acute and convalescent COVID-19 samples. T cells, B-cell-depleted T cells, or PBMCs supplied cDNA or gDNA.

With V trimmed by 3 bases and J by 2 bases, 8 bases remained unmatched. Germline V gene sequence: CDR1 DFQATT, CDR2 SNEGSKA (reference sequence). CDR3 size: 16 residues. Original processing notes: Researchers report that nucleated cell counts were estimated from reference gene primer amplification. The assay was immunoSEQ multiplex PCR, and TCRdb's table has in-frame clones only and misses some. V, J and clone size reflect that table, while D and trimming were determined from the DNA. The data contain about 140,000 clones, almost 90% of them singletons. This chain joins TRBV20-1 and TRBJ2-7, with 12 nucleotides matching TRBD2. This TCR was recovered from a woman in her fifties or sixties with acute or convalescent COVID-19. The specimen sequenced was peripheral blood. DNA for the CDR3: TGCAGTGCTAGTTCCCGGACTAGCGGGGCTACCTACGAGCAGTACTTC. Encoded protein: CSASSRTSGATYEQYF.